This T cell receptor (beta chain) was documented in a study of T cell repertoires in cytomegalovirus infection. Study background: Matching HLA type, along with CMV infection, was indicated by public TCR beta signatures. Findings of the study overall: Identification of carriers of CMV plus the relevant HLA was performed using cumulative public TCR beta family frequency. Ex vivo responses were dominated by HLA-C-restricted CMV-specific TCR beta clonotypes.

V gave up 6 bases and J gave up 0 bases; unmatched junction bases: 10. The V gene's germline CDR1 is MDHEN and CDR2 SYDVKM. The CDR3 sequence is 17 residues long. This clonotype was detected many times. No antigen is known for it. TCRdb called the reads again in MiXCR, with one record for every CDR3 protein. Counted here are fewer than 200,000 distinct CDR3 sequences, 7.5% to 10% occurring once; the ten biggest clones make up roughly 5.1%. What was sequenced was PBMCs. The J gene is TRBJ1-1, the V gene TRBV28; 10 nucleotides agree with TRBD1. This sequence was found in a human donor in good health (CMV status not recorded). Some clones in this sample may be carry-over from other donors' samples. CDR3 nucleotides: TGTGCCAGCAGCCCATCGGGGACAGGGGCCGTGAACACTGAAGCTTTCTTT. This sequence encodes CASSPSGTGAVNTEAFF.